These 27 T cell receptor beta chains share one sample of origin, sequenced in a study of blood T cell repertoires in COVID-19. Measured with immunoSEQ multiplex PCR; TCRdb has only the in-frame clones, and not every one. Seen here are about 250,000 clones, 75% to 95% observed once, and the top ten hold 1.9%. Sequencing used PBMCs or T cells enriched from blood (not recorded which). The source of these receptors is a young woman who had recovered from COVID-19.

The chain uses TRBV6-2 or TRBV6-3 and TRBJ2-7; 7 bases match TRBD2. The CDR3 loop spans 15 amino acids. The V gene's germline CDR1 is MNHEY and CDR2 SVGEGT. J gave up 4 bases and V 2 bases, and 8 bases lay outside the gene matches. This chain's CDR3 is CASSYDPPGRYEQYF. As DNA, the CDR3 is TGTGCCAGCAGTTACGATCCGCCCGGGAGGTACGAGCAGTACTTC.

The J gene is TRBJ1-5, the V gene TRBV12-3 or TRBV12-4, with a tentative D call TRBD1 (6 bases). The CDR3 loop spans 13 amino acids. The V and J ends lost 6 bases and 9 bases respectively, with 15 bases between them. The chain's CDR3 is CASSRQVDRPQHF. For the CDR3, the DNA is TGTGCCAGCAGCCGACAGGTCGACCGGCCCCAGCATTTT.

The chain recombines TRBV9 with TRBJ1-5; TRBD1 matches at 7 bases. V lost 3 bases to trimming and J lost 3 bases; unmatched junction nucleotides: 6. The CDR3 loop spans 15 amino acids. Germline-derived CDR1 and CDR2 are SGDLS and YYNGEE. CDR3 residues: CASSEEGTVNQPQHF. CDR3 in DNA: TGTGCCAGCAGCGAAGAGGGGACAGTCAATCAGCCCCAGCATTTT.

The genes are TRBV5-4 and TRBJ1-1; no clear D gene. CDR1 is SGHNT and CDR2 is YYREEE in the germline V gene (reference sequence). V shed 4 bases and J shed 1 base, with 11 bases lying between them. There are 14 residues in the CDR3. The CDR3 region has the DNA TGTGCCAGCAGCCTACCTACAGCGAACACTGAAGCTTTCTTT. Translating it yields CASSLPTANTEAFF.

This clone was recorded a few times. This rearrangement joins TRBV2 to TRBJ2-3; TRBD1 aligns across 8 bases. V shed 6 bases, J shed 3 bases, and the junction held 8 bases outside the gene matches. The CDR3 extends over 15 amino acids. The germline CDR1 and CDR2 sequences are SNHLY and FYNNEI. CDR3 loop: CASSQDRGITDTQYF. The CDR3, as DNA: TGTGCCAGCAGCCAAGACAGGGGTATAACAGATACGCAGTATTTT.

The V gene is TRBV30, the J gene TRBJ1-1; no firm D call. Trimming took 2 bases from V and 2 from J, leaving 24 bases between them. Germline-derived CDR1 and CDR2 are GTSNPN and SVGIG (reference sequence). This CDR3 has 18 amino acids. The CDR3 nucleotides are TGTGCCTGGAGTTTTGGATCCCAACTCGCCGGGAGAAACACTGAAGCTTTCTTT. It encodes CAWSFGSQLAGRNTEAFF.

This clone was counted once. This chain links TRBV15 with TRBJ2-3; TRBD1 matches 9 bases. CDR1 and CDR2 (germline): LNHNV, YYDKDF (reference sequence). V lost 0 bases, J lost 5 bases, and 3 bases stayed unmatched. The CDR3 is 15 amino acids. CDR3 DNA sequence: TGTGCCACCAGCAGAGAGGACAGGGGATTAGATACGCAGTATTTT. It codes for CATSREDRGLDTQYF.

The chain has TRBV10-3 and TRBJ1-5; D is unresolved. V was pared by 0 bases and J by 1 base, with 7 bases between. Germline values: CDR1 ENHRY, CDR2 SYGVKD. This CDR3 has 15 amino acids. DNA of the CDR3: TGTGCCATCAGTGAGTCGATCGGGAGCAATCAGCCCCAGCATTTT. It codes for CAISESIGSNQPQHF.

The CDR3 sequence is CAISDSVRGEKLFF. Written as DNA, the CDR3 is TGTGCCATCAGTGACTCTGTCCGAGGTGAAAAACTGTTTTTT. V gene TRBV10-3 combines with J gene TRBJ1-4; D call uncertain. In germline, CDR1 is ENHRY, CDR2 SYGVKD. The CDR3 is 14 residues long. With 3 bases removed from V and 7 bases from J, the gap between germline ends came to 12 bases.

The gene calls are TRBV2 and TRBJ2-5, with TRBD2 matching over 8 bases. This CDR3 is 13 amino acids long. Germline V gene sequence: CDR1 SNHLY, CDR2 FYNNEI. Unmatched junction bases numbered 7, after V lost 8 bases and J lost 5 bases. CDR3 sequence (DNA): TGTGCCAGCGCCGGGGGCGGGAGGGAGACCCAGTACTTC. Amino acids: CASAGGGRETQYF.

The chain uses TRBV19 and TRBJ1-2; 7 bases match TRBD1. The CDR3 has 13 amino acids. CDR1 LNHDA and CDR2 SQIVND come from the germline V gene (reference sequence). V gave up 3 bases and J gave up 3 bases; unmatched junction bases: 1. DNA for the CDR3: TGTGCCAGTAGTATCACAGGGGACTATGGCTACACCTTC. Protein sequence: CASSITGDYGYTF.

This chain joins TRBV27 and TRBJ2-1, with D possibly TRBD1 on 6 matching bases. Trimming cost V 5 bases and J 1 base, with 12 bases left between them. CDR3 size: 15 residues. From germline, CDR1 is MNHEY and CDR2 SMNVEV (reference sequence). This chain's CDR3 is CASSPSGVSYNEQFF. The CDR3 coding sequence is TGTGCCAGCAGTCCCTCAGGGGTTTCCTACAATGAGCAGTTCTTC.

The genes are TRBV28 and TRBJ1-1; D not resolved. This CDR3 comprises 13 residues. The V end was cut by 3 bases, the J end by 10 bases, with 15 bases between. Germline CDR1 reads MDHEN; CDR2 reads SYDVKM. CDR3 region: CASSFGTGPGAFF. CDR3 in DNA: TGTGCCAGCAGTTTTGGTACGGGTCCGGGAGCTTTCTTT.

The gene calls are TRBV13 and TRBJ2-1; no firm D call. The CDR3 covers 13 residues. Deletions cut 1 base from V and 8 bases from J, with 9 bases between. Germline V gives CDR1 PRHDT, CDR2 FYEKMQ (reference sequence). CDR3 amino acids: CASSLVALDEQFF. DNA of the CDR3: TGTGCCAGCAGCTTAGTAGCCCTCGATGAGCAGTTCTTC.

The chain links TRBV6-2 or TRBV6-3 to TRBJ1-5, with D possibly matching TRBD1 (6 bases). The CDR3 loop spans 11 amino acids. Germline V gene lookup returns CDR1 MNHEY and CDR2 SVGEGT. V was shortened by 5 bases and J by 11 bases, with 10 bases between the two germline ends. CDR3 protein: CASSTDSAQHF. CDR3 sequence (DNA): TGTGCCAGCAGTACGGACAGCGCCCAGCATTTT.

The rearrangement joins TRBV5-1 to TRBJ1-2; D gene ambiguous. Trimming took off 4 bases at V and 7 bases at J, with 14 bases between the two ends. This CDR3 region has 13 residues. Germline values: CDR1 SGHRS, CDR2 YFSETQ. CDR3: CASSPDGDRGYTF. In DNA, the CDR3 is TGCGCCAGCAGCCCAGACGGGGATCGTGGCTACACCTTC.

The chain joins TRBV2 to TRBJ1-2; 7 bases fit TRBD1. The junction had 7 bases not matched to a gene; V was cut back by 4 bases and J by 2 bases. Germline V CDR1 and CDR2: SNHLY, FYNNEI. This CDR3 has 15 residues. CDR3 in amino acids: CASSVRDSHNYGYTF. The CDR3 DNA follows: TGTGCCAGCAGTGTCCGGGACAGTCACAACTATGGCTACACCTTC. The complete variable domain, with remaining parts taken from reference TRBV2 and TRBJ1-2, reads EPEVTQTPSHQVTQMGQEVILRCVPISNHLYFYWYRQILGQKVEFLVSFYNNEISEKSEIFDDQFSVERPDGSNFTLKIRSTKLEDSAMYFCASSVRDSHNYGYTFGSGTRLTVV.

The rearrangement uses TRBV3-1 (or the pseudogene TRBV3-2) and TRBJ2-7, with TRBD2 identical over 11 bases. The CDR3 has 16 residues. From germline, CDR1 is LGHDT and CDR2 YNNKEL (reference sequence). J gave up 2 bases and V 4 bases, and 7 bases lay outside the gene matches. DNA for the CDR3: TGTGCCAGCAGCCTCATCACTAGCGGGGGACCCTACGAGCAGTACTTC. Translated: CASSLITSGGPYEQYF.

The chain combines TRBV18 with TRBJ1-5; D not certain. The V and J ends lost 5 bases and 7 bases respectively, with 15 bases between them. This CDR3 has 14 residues. Germline lookup yields CDR1 KGHSH and CDR2 LQKENI. DNA for the CDR3: TGTGCCAGCTCATTAGCAGCCTTGGAGCAGCCCCAGCATTTT. Translating it yields CASSLAALEQPQHF.

This chain uses TRBV11-2 with TRBJ2-1, with D perhaps TRBD1 (5 bases). Trimming shortened V by 2 bases and J by 6 bases, and 17 bases separated the two germline ends. This CDR3 comprises 16 residues. Looked up from germline, CDR1 is SGHAT and CDR2 is FQNNGV. The CDR3 DNA is TGTGCCAGCAGCTTAACGATAGCTAGTACAGGCAATGAGCAGTTCTTC. It yields the protein CASSLTIASTGNEQFF.

The V gene is TRBV19, the J gene TRBJ1-1; 7 bases agree with TRBD1. Germline assignment: CDR1 LNHDA and CDR2 SQIVND (reference sequence). The length of the CDR3 is 14 residues. J lost 6 bases, V lost 1 base, and 5 bases had no gene match. CDR3: CASSIGQGGAEAFF. CDR3 nucleotides: TGTGCCAGTAGTATAGGGCAGGGGGGCGCTGAAGCTTTCTTT.

V is TRBV2 and J is TRBJ2-3; a possible D gene is TRBD2 (5 bases). The CDR3 sequence is 13 residues long. The germline CDR1 and CDR2 sequences are SNHLY and FYNNEI. V lost 4 bases, J lost 0 bases, and 5 bases lay in between. The CDR3, as DNA: TGTGCCAGCAGTGGGGAGAGCACAGATACGCAGTATTTT. This translates into CASSGESTDTQYF.

CDR3 region: CASSKGGAEAYEQYF. The CDR3 DNA sequence: TGTGCCAGTAGTAAAGGGGGAGCGGAGGCCTACGAGCAGTACTTC. This chain links TRBV19 with TRBJ2-7; TRBD1 might be the D (6 bases). V gave up 4 bases and J gave up 2 bases, with 15 bases separating them. The CDR3 is 15 amino acids. Per germline, CDR1 LNHDA and CDR2 SQIVND (reference sequence).

The V call is TRBV7-3, the J call TRBJ2-1; 9 bases match TRBD2. CDR3 length: 15 residues. Germline V gene data show CDR1 as SGHTA and CDR2 as FQGTGA. V dropped 5 bases and J dropped 9; count of bases not matched to a gene: 11. This CDR3 is CASSPSAGGGTEQFF. As DNA, the CDR3 is TGTGCCAGCAGCCCCAGTGCGGGAGGGGGCACTGAGCAGTTCTTC. Supplemented by reference TRBV7-3 and TRBJ2-1, the full variable domain reads GAGVSQTPSNKVTEKGKYVELRCDPISGHTALYWYRQSLGQGPEFLIYFQGTGAADDSGLPNDRFFAVRPEGSVSTLKIQRTERGDSAVYLCASSPSAGGGTEQFFGPGTRLTVL.

This rearrangement joins TRBV27 to TRBJ2-1, with a tentative D call TRBD1 (5 bases). This CDR3 is built from 12 residues. V was clipped by 9 bases and J by 5 bases, with 11 bases between them. Germline CDR1 MNHEY, CDR2 SMNVEV (reference sequence). This CDR3 reads CARQTGDNEQFF. The CDR3 DNA sequence: TGTGCCAGACAAACAGGAGACAATGAGCAGTTCTTC.

The chain recombines TRBV18 with TRBJ1-5; D remains unclear. CDR1 KGHSH and CDR2 LQKENI come from the germline V gene. This CDR3 is built from 14 residues. The V and J ends lost 2 bases and 5 bases respectively, with 10 bases between them. The DNA for the CDR3 is TGTGCCAGCTCACCAGAGGGTCTGCATCAGCCCCAGCATTTT. Protein: CASSPEGLHQPQHF.

This chain links TRBV15 with TRBJ1-1; D is unclear. There are 15 residues in the CDR3. The V end lost 1 base, the J end lost 0 bases, and 9 bases lay between the germline ends. Germline values: CDR1 LNHNV, CDR2 YYDKDF (reference sequence). CDR3 protein: CATSRGVFMNTEAFF. The CDR3 DNA reads TGTGCCACCAGCAGAGGAGTCTTCATGAACACTGAAGCTTTCTTT.